The clone carrying this T cell receptor (beta chain) has only a few counts. As yet, its antigen is unknown. These data originate in a study of T cell repertoires in cytomegalovirus infection. Whole-study results and caveats: CMV carriers with the relevant HLA were identified by cumulative public TCR beta family frequency.

TCRdb called the reads again in MiXCR, with one record for every CDR3 protein. The sample lists about 280,000 distinct CDR3 sequences; 20% to 25% were seen once. Specimen: cultured PBMCs, collected from culture after CMV antigen stimulation. The TCR originated in a human donor in good health (CMV status not recorded). Some clones in this sample may be carry-over from other donors' samples.

The CDR3 spells CAISAYMNTEAFF. The DNA for the CDR3 is TGTGCCATCTCGGCGTACATGAACACTGAAGCTTTCTTT. This rearrangement joins TRBV10-3 to TRBJ1-1; no firm D call. The germline gives CDR1 ENHRY, CDR2 SYGVKD. This CDR3 region has 13 residues. Trimming shortened V by 8 bases and J by 0 bases, and 10 bases separated the two germline ends.